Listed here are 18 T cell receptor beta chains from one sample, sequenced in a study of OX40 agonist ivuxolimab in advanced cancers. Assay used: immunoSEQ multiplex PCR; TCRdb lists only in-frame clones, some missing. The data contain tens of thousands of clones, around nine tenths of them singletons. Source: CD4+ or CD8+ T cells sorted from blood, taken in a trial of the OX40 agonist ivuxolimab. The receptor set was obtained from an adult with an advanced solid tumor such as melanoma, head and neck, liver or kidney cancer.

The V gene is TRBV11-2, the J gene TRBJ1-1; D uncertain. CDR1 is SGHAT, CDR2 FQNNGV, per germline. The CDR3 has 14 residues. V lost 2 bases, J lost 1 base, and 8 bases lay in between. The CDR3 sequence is CASSLSVGNTEAFF. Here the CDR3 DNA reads TGTGCCAGCAGCTTAAGTGTGGGGAACACTGAAGCTTTCTTT.

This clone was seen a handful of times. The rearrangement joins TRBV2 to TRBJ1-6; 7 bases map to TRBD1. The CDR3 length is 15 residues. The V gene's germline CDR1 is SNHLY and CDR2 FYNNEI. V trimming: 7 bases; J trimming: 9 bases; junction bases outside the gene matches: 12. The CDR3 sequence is CASTPDRDVTSPLHF. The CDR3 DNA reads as TGTGCCAGCACCCCCGACAGGGACGTGACTTCACCCCTCCACTTT.

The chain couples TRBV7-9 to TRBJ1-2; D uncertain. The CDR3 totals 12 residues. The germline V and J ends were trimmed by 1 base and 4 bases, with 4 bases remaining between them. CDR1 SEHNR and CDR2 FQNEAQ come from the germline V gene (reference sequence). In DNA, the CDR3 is TGTGCCAGCAGCTTAGAGGGCTATGGCTACACCTTC. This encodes CASSLEGYGYTF.

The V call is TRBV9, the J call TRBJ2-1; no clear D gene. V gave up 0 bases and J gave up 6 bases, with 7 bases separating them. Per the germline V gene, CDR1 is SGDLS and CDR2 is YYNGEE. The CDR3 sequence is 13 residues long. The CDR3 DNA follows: TGTGCCAGCAGCGTAGGACGTCTCAATGAGCAGTTCTTC. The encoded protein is CASSVGRLNEQFF.

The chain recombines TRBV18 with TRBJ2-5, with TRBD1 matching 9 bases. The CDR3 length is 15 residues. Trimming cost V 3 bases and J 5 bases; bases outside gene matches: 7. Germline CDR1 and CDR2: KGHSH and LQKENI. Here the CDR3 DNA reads TGTGCCAGCTCACCGGGACAGGGCAGTTTCGAGACCCAGTACTTC. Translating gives CASSPGQGSFETQYF.

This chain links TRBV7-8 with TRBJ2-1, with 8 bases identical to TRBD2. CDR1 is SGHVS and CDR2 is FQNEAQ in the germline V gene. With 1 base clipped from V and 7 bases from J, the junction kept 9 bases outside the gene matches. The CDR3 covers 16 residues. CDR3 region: CASSLGRDGRVNEQFF. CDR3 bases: TGTGCCAGCAGCTTAGGGAGAGACGGGAGGGTGAATGAGCAGTTCTTC.

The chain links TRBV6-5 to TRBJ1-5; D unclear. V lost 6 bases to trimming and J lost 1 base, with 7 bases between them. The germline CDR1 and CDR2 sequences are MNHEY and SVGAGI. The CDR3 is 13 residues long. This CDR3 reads CASRLHSNQPQHF. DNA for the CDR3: TGTGCCAGCAGATTACACAGCAATCAGCCCCAGCATTTT.

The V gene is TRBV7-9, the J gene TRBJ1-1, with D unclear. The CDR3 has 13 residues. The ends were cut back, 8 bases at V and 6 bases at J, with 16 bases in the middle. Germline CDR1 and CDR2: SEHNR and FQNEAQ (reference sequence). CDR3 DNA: TGTGCCAGCCATGGGCTGGCCGAAGCTGAAGCTTTCTTT. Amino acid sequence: CASHGLAEAEAFF.

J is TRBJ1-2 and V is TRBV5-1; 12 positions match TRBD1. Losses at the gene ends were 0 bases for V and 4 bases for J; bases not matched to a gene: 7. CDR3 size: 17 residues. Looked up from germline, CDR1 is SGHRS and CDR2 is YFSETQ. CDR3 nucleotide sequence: TGCGCCAGCAGCTTGGCGGGGGACAGGGGGCTTGGCTATGGCTACACCTTC. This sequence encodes CASSLAGDRGLGYGYTF. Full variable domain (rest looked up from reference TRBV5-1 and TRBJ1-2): KAGVTQTPRYLIKTRGQQVTLSCSPISGHRSVSWYQQTPGQGLQFLFEYFSETQRNKGNFPGRFSGRQFSNSRSEMNVSTLELGDSALYLCASSLAGDRGLGYGYTFGSGTRLTVV.

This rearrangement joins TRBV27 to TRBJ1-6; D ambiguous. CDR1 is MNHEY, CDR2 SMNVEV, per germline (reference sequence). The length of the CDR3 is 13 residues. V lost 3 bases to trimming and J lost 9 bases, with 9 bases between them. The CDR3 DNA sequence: TGTGCCAGCAGTTTTTATCCGGGTTCACCCCTCCACTTT. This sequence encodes CASSFYPGSPLHF.

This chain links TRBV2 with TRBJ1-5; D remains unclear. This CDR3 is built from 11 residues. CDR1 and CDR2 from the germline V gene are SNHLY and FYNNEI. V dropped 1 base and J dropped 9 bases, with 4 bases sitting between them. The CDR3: CASSEGRPQHF. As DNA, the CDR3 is TGTGCCAGCAGTGAAGGGAGGCCCCAGCATTTT.

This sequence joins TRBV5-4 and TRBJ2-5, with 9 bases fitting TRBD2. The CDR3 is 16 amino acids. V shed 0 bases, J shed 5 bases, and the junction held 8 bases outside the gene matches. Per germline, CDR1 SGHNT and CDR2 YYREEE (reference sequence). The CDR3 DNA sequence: TGTGCCAGCAGCTTGGTAGGAGCGGGGGGAGGGGAGACCCAGTACTTC. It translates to CASSLVGAGGGETQYF.

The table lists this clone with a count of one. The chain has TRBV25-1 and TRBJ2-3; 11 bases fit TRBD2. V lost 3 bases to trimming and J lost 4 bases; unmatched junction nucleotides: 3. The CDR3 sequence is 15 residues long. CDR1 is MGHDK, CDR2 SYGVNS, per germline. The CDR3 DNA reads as TGTGCCAGCAGTGACCCGGGACTAGCGGCAGATACGCAGTATTTT. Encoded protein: CASSDPGLAADTQYF. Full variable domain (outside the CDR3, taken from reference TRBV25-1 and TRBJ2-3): EADIYQTPRYLVIGTGKKITLECSQTMGHDKMYWYQQDPGMELHLIHYSYGVNSTEKGDLSSESTVSRIRTEHFPLTLESARPSHTSQYLCASSDPGLAADTQYFGPGTRLTVL.

The chain's CDR3 is CASSQDGVNQPQHF. CDR3 bases: TGTGCCAGCAGCCAGGACGGAGTCAATCAGCCCCAGCATTTT. This chain connects TRBV6-4 to TRBJ1-5; D unclear. The germline V gene encodes CDR1 MRHNA and CDR2 SNTAGT. The CDR3 length is 14 residues. Trimming removed 6 bases from V and 3 bases from J, with 12 bases in between.

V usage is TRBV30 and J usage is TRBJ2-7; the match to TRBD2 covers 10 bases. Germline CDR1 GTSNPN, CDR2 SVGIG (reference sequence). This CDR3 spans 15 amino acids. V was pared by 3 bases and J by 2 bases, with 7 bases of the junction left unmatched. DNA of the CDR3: TGTGCCTGGAGAGGGCTAGCGGGAGTCACCTACGAGCAGTACTTC. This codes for CAWRGLAGVTYEQYF.

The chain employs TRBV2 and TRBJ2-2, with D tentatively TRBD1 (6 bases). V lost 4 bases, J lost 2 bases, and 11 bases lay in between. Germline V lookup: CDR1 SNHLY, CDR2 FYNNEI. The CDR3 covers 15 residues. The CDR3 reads CASSGQGRNTGELFF. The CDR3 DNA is TGTGCCAGCAGTGGGCAGGGGCGTAACACCGGGGAGCTGTTTTTT.

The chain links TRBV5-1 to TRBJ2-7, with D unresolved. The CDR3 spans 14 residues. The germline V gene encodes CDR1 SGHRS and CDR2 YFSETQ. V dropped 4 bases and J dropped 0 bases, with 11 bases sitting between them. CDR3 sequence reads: CASSALRASYEQYF. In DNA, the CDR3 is TGCGCCAGCAGCGCCCTACGAGCCTCCTACGAGCAGTACTTC.

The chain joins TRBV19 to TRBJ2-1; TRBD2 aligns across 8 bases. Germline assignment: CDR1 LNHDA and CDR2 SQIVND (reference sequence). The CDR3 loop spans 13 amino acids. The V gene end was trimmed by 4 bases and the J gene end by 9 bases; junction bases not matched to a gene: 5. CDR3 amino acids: CASSTGLASEQFF. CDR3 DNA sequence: TGTGCCAGTAGTACCGGACTAGCCAGTGAGCAGTTCTTC.